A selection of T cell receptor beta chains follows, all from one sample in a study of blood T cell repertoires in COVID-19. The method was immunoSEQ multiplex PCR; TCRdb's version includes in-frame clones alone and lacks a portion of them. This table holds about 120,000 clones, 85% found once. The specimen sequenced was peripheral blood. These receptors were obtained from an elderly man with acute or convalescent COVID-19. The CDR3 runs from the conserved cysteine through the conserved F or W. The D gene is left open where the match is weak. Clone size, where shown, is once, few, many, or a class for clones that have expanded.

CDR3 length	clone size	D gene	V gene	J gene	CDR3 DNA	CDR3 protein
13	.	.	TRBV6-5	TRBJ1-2	TGTGCCAGCAGGGCAGGGGCTAACTATGGCTACACCTTC	CASRAGANYGYTF
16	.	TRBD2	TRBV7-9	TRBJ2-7	TGTGCCAGCAGCTTACAGCGGCTAGCGGGAGAAAGCGAGCAGTACTTC	CASSLQRLAGESEQYF
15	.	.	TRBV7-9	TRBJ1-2	TGTGCCAGCAGCTTAATCAGAGGCTCTAACTATGGCTACACCTTC	CASSLIRGSNYGYTF
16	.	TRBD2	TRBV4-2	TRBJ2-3	TGTGCCAGCAGCCAAAGGACTAGCGGGTTCACAGATACGCAGTATTTT	CASSQRTSGFTDTQYF
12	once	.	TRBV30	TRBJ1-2	TGTGCCTGGAGTGGCACAGACTATGGCTACACCTTC	CAWSGTDYGYTF
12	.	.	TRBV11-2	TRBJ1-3	TGTGCCAGCAGCTTAGGACTGGAAACCATATATTTT	CASSLGLETIYF
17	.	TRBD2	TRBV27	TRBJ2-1	TGTGCCAGCAGTACAGTGACCGGGACTAGCGGGGGGAATGAGCAGTTCTTC	CASSTVTGTSGGNEQFF
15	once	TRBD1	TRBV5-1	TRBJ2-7	TGCGCCAGCAGCACAGCCGGGACAGGAGGATACGAGCAGTACTTC	CASSTAGTGGYEQYF
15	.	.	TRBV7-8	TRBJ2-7	TGTGCCAGCAGCTTAGCGCTTGGAGTCCTCTACGAGCAGTACTTC	CASSLALGVLYEQYF
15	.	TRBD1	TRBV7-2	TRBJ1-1	TGTGCCAGCAGCCCGATGGGACAGGGGAACACTGAAGCTTTCTTT	CASSPMGQGNTEAFF
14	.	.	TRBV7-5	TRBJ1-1	TGTGTCAGAAGCTTTCACAGGGGTGGTACTGAAGCTTTCTTT	CVRSFHRGGTEAFF
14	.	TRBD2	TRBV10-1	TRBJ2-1	TGCGCCAGCAGTGAGTCTTTGGCGGGAGAGGAGCAGTTCTTC	CASSESLAGEEQFF
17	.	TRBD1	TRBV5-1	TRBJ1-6	TGCGCCAGCAGCTTGGCGCTTTACGGGACAGGGGCTTCACCCCTCCACTTT	CASSLALYGTGASPLHF
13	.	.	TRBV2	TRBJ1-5	TGTGCCAGCAGTGGGGCCCAAAAAGTCCCTGGGCATTTT	CASSGAQKVPGHF
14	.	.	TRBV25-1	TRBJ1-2	TGTGCCAGCAGTGACGGACTGAGGGATGGTGGCTACACCTTC	CASSDGLRDGGYTF
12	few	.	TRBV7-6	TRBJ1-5	TGTGCCAGTAATAACCCTCCGGGGCCCCAGCATTTT	CASNNPPGPQHF
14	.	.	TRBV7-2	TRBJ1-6	TGTGCCAGCAGCTTAGACACAGGCTATTCACCCCTCCACTTT	CASSLDTGYSPLHF
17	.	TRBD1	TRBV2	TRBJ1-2	TGTGCCAGCAGTGAAGGCGCGACAGGGATAATGACTAAAGGCTACACCTTC	CASSEGATGIMTKGYTF
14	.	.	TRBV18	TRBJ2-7	TGTGCCAGCTCACCACGACTGACTATCTACGAGCAGTACTTC	CASSPRLTIYEQYF
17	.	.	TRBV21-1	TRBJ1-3	TGTGCCAGCATGCGCCCAGGTGGAAAGATCTCTGGAAACACCATATATTTT	CASMRPGGKISGNTIYF
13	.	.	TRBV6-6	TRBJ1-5	TGTGCCAGCAGACAGGGTTTGGGTCAGCCCCAGCATTTT	CASRQGLGQPQHF